This T cell receptor (beta chain) came from a study of blood T cells in healthy people across ages. Overall study findings and caveats: Estimated diversity across one million T cells was deemed an underestimate.

This clonotype has only a few counts. Its antigen is unknown. The use of a sample-barcoded 5' primer and a J-beta primer mix characterized a second PCR of roughly 6 to 11 cycles. TCRdb analysed the 5' RACE reads with MiXCR anew, one entry per CDR3 protein. The sample has some 750,000 distinct CDR3 sequences; around a fifth are singletons. The junction had 7 bases not matched to a gene; V was cut back by 4 bases and J by 5 bases. Germline CDR1 is SGHAT and CDR2 is FQNNGV. This CDR3 has 14 amino acids. The TCR sequence derives from a man aged 65 to 85 in good health. Input material: blood. This chain joins TRBV11-2 and TRBJ1-2; TRBD1 aligns across 7 bases. The CDR3 spells CASSSNRGRYGYTF. The CDR3 DNA sequence: TGTGCCAGCAGCTCAAACAGGGGCCGATATGGCTACACCTTC. Based on the CDR3 plus reference TRBV11-2 and TRBJ1-2, the full variable domain is EAGVAQSPRYKIIEKRQSVAFWCNPISGHATLYWYQQILGQGPKLLIQFQNNGVVDDSQLPKDRFSAERLKGVDSTLKIQPAKLEDSAVYLCASSSNRGRYGYTFGSGTRLTVV.